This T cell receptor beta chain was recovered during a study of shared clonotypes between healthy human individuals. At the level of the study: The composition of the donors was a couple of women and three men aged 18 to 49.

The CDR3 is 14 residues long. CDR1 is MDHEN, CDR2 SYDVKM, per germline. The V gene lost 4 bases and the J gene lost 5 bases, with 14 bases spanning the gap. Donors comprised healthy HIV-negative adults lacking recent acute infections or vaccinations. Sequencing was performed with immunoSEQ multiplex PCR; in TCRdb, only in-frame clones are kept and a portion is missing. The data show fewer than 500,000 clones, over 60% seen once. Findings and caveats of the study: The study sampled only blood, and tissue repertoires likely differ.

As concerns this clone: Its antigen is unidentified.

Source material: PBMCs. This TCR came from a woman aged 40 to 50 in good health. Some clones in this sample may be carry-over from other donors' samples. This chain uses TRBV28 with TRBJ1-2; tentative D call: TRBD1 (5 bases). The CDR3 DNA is TGTGCCAGCAGTTCCCGGTCAGGGTCATATGGCTACACCTTC. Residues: CASSSRSGSYGYTF.